The 9 T cell receptor beta chains below all came from one sample that was sequenced in a study of shared clonotypes between healthy human individuals. As defined, naive CD8 cells were CD45RO-negative and positively selected for CCR7, with terminally differentiated effector memory CD45RA+ cells excluded. Generated by immunoSEQ multiplex PCR, the TCRdb table keeps only in-frame clones and is missing some. The data hold around 2,000,000 clones, with about 93% observed a single time. The source material was naive CD8+ T cells from PBMCs. The receptors derive from a man aged 18 to 29 in good health. Some clones in this sample may be carry-over from other donors' samples.

This rearrangement joins TRBV27 to TRBJ2-7; 12 nucleotides line up with TRBD2. Germline V gene lookup returns CDR1 MNHEY and CDR2 SMNVEV (reference sequence). With V trimmed by 5 bases and J by 2 bases, 4 bases remained unmatched. This CDR3 comprises 15 residues. CDR3: CASSPGLAGPYEQYF. Written as DNA, the CDR3 is TGTGCCAGCAGTCCCGGACTAGCGGGACCCTACGAGCAGTACTTC.

The chain has TRBV27 and TRBJ1-2; no definite D call. Trimming removed 2 bases from V and 5 bases from J, with 15 bases in between. Looked up from germline, CDR1 is MNHEY and CDR2 is SMNVEV (reference sequence). The CDR3 extends over 15 amino acids. CDR3 DNA: TGTGCCAGCAGTTTAGGGCGCCTGCCGGGGTATGGCTACACCTTC. Protein product: CASSLGRLPGYGYTF.

This chain joins TRBV19 and TRBJ1-1; TRBD1 might be the D (6 bases). CDR3 length: 11 amino acids. Germline assignment: CDR1 LNHDA and CDR2 SQIVND (reference sequence). The V and J ends lost 4 bases and 6 bases respectively, with 6 bases between them. DNA of the CDR3: TGTGCCAGTAGTAGGACAGCTGAAGCTTTCTTT. Its protein product is CASSRTAEAFF.

The J gene is TRBJ1-1, the V gene TRBV7-3, with a possible D match to TRBD1 (6 bases). Trimming cost V 4 bases and J 4 bases, with 10 bases left between them. Per germline, CDR1 SGHTA and CDR2 FQGTGA. The CDR3 runs to 13 residues. The CDR3 DNA reads TGTGCCAGCAGCTCATGGGGGGCCACTGAAGCTTTCTTT. Translation: CASSSWGATEAFF.

The CDR3 reads CASSFGPREIDNEQFF. CDR3 nucleotides: TGTGCCAGCAGCTTTGGTCCGCGGGAGATCGACAATGAGCAGTTCTTC. This chain links TRBV7-9 with TRBJ2-1, with TRBD2 matching over 7 bases. Germline V gene data show CDR1 as SEHNR and CDR2 as FQNEAQ (reference sequence). The CDR3 runs to 16 residues. V trimming: 3 bases; J trimming: 5 bases; junction bases outside the gene matches: 10.

The chain carries TRBV4-3 and TRBJ2-3; no firm D call. This CDR3 has 15 residues. Germline loops: CDR1 LGHNA, CDR2 YSLEER. The V end lost 1 base, the J end lost 6 bases, and 14 bases lay between the germline ends. DNA for the CDR3: TGCGCCAGCAGCCAAGGGGCACGCCCCGGGGATACGCAGTATTTT. Protein: CASSQGARPGDTQYF.

Only a few counts were recorded for this clone. V usage is TRBV9 and J usage is TRBJ1-1; D not resolved. Germline CDR1 is SGDLS and CDR2 is YYNGEE. The V end was cut by 2 bases, the J end by 3 bases, with 11 bases between. The CDR3 is made up of 14 amino acids. The CDR3 region is CASSVGDTDTEAFF. The CDR3, as DNA: TGTGCCAGCAGCGTCGGGGATACGGACACTGAAGCTTTCTTT.

The rearrangement joins TRBV7-8 to TRBJ2-5; D call uncertain. The CDR3 is 16 residues long. Germline CDR1 SGHVS, CDR2 FQNEAQ. Between the trimmed V and J ends, which lost 5 bases and 5 bases, there was a span of 21 bases. The chain's CDR3 is CASSPAPGPSGETQYF. The CDR3 region has the DNA TGTGCCAGCAGCCCCGCCCCCGGCCCTTCTGGCGAGACCCAGTACTTC.

With regard to this clone: Other DNA sequences in the sample encode the same CDR3. The CDR3 sequence is CSVGGQGTYEQYF. The DNA for the CDR3 is TGCAGCGTGGGGGGGCAGGGGACCTACGAGCAGTACTTC. V and J are TRBV29-1 and TRBJ2-7, with D possibly TRBD2 on 7 matching bases. Trimming cost V 6 bases and J 2 bases, with 14 bases left between them. Germline CDR1 reads SQVTM; CDR2 reads ANQGSEA. This CDR3 spans 13 amino acids.